The clone carrying this T cell receptor (beta chain) was seen a handful of times. The sample originates from a study of tumor T cells in aggressive B-cell lymphoma. Sequenced by immunoSEQ multiplex PCR; TCRdb stores in-frame clones only, minus some. The sample holds thousands of clones; roughly 85% are singletons and the top ten take about 2.6%. Germline CDR1 reads MNHEY; CDR2 reads SMNVEV (reference sequence). The CDR3 totals 14 residues. V lost 2 bases to trimming and J lost 6 bases; unmatched junction nucleotides: 4. Sequencing was done on a sample of tumor tissue. This TCR was sampled from an adult with diffuse large B cell lymphoma. V gene TRBV27 combines with J gene TRBJ1-2, with 9 nucleotides matching TRBD1. The CDR3 here is CASSLRTGVHGYTF. CDR3 nucleotide sequence: TGTGCCAGCAGTTTAAGGACAGGGGTTCATGGCTACACCTTC.